The rows below give T cell receptor beta chains drawn from one sample of a study of lung T cells in sarcoidosis with Löfgren's syndrome. A single record per CDR3 protein comes from TCRdb applying MiXCR to the reads. This table holds 15,000 to 20,000 distinct CDR3 sequences, about a fifth found once. The sequencing sample was made of CD4+ T cells from PBMCs. These receptors originate from a human donor with sarcoidosis (Löfgren's syndrome or another form), or a control subject (not recorded which). Each CDR3 is given with its conserved first and last residue. Fields, in order: clone size, J gene, D gene, V gene, CDR3 protein, CDR3 DNA. D genes are given only for firm matches. Some rows mark clone size as missing; the rest say once, few, many or name a class of expanded clone.

many | TRBJ2-7 | - | TRBV7-2 | CASSLVSGGNFYEQYF | TGTGCCAGCAGCTTAGTCTCTGGCGGGAATTTCTACGAGCAGTACTTC
- | TRBJ1-2 | - | TRBV30 | CAWSVDRTYGYTF | TGTGCCTGGAGTGTAGACAGGACCTATGGCTACACCTTC
many | TRBJ1-5 | - | TRBV19 | CASSIAGQPQHF | TGTGCCAGTAGTATCGCCGGTCAGCCCCAGCATTTT
- | TRBJ2-3 | TRBD2 | TRBV12-3/TRBV12-4 | CASLGGAAADTQYF | TGTGCCAGCCTCGGGGGGGCTGCGGCAGATACGCAGTATTTT
- | TRBJ2-3 | TRBD2 | TRBV6-1 | CASSEKPAGGPNTQYF | TGTGCCAGCAGTGAAAAGCCAGCGGGAGGGCCTAACACGCAGTATTTT
few | TRBJ2-3 | - | TRBV12-3/TRBV12-4 | CASSSGYTDTQYF | TGTGCCAGCAGTTCCGGATACACAGATACGCAGTATTTT
few | TRBJ2-7 | TRBD2 | TRBV29-1 | CSVERLAGSYEQYF | TGCAGCGTTGAAAGGCTAGCGGGCTCCTACGAGCAGTACTTC
medium-sized | TRBJ1-5 | - | TRBV6-1 | CASSRGIDQPQHF | TGTGCCAGCAGTCGTGGAATTGATCAGCCCCAGCATTTT
- | TRBJ1-5 | - | TRBV6-1 | CARGQDRYLIKPQHF | TGTGCCAGAGGCCAAGACAGGTACCTAATCAAGCCCCAGCATTTT
many | TRBJ2-7 | - | TRBV28 | CASSLRSEQYF | TGTGCCAGCAGTTTAAGAAGCGAGCAGTACTTC
many | TRBJ2-1 | TRBD1 | TRBV29-1 | CSVEATGGNEQFF | TGCAGCGTTGAAGCGACAGGGGGCAATGAGCAGTTCTTC
medium-sized | TRBJ1-5 | TRBD1 | TRBV27 | CASSLTAAFGTESNQPQHF | TGTGCCAGCAGTTTAACCGCAGCTTTCGGGACAGAGAGCAATCAGCCCCAGCATTTT
many | TRBJ2-1 | TRBD2 | TRBV28 | CASSLWGKGTSGNEQFF | TGTGCCAGCAGTTTATGGGGAAAGGGGACTAGCGGAAATGAGCAGTTCTTC
many | TRBJ1-3 | TRBD1 | TRBV20-1 | CSASRDSSGNTIYF | TGCAGTGCTTCGCGGGACAGCTCTGGAAACACCATATATTTT
few | TRBJ2-3 | - | TRBV5-1 | CASSLRLSPAGTDTQYF | TGCGCCAGCAGCCTGAGGCTATCGCCAGCAGGCACAGATACGCAGTATTTT
many | TRBJ2-3 | - | TRBV10-3 | CAISELRADTQYF | TGTGCCATCAGTGAGTTAAGGGCAGATACGCAGTATTTT
- | TRBJ2-3 | - | TRBV6-4 | CARRRDTQYF | TGTGCCAGACGACGAGATACGCAGTATTTT
many | TRBJ1-1 | - | TRBV7-9 | CASSSIRGGTEAFF | TGTGCCAGCAGCTCCATTCGGGGGGGAACTGAAGCTTTCTTT
- | TRBJ1-5 | - | TRBV29-1 | CSARLGNQPQHF | TGCAGCGCTAGATTGGGGAATCAGCCCCAGCATTTT
many | TRBJ1-1 | - | TRBV6-6 | CASSYSMNTEAFF | TGTGCCAGCAGTTACTCGATGAACACTGAAGCTTTCTTT
few | TRBJ2-6 | TRBD1 | TRBV10-3 | CAITPGTGSGANVLTF | TGTGCCATCACCCCCGGGACAGGTTCTGGGGCCAACGTCCTGACTTTC
many | TRBJ2-7 | - | TRBV28 | CASSLTGPPYEQYF | TGTGCCAGCAGTTTAACGGGACCCCCCTACGAGCAGTACTTC
- | TRBJ2-7 | - | TRBV27 | CASSPQGYNPYEQYF | TGTGCCAGCAGTCCGCAGGGGTATAACCCCTACGAGCAGTACTTC
- | TRBJ2-4 | - | TRBV7-9 | CASSPKGNIQYF | TGTGCCAGCAGCCCCAAGGGAAACATTCAGTACTTC
medium-sized | TRBJ1-1 | TRBD1 | TRBV20-1 | CSASRWGQGATWRNTEAFF | TGCAGTGCTAGTCGGTGGGGACAGGGAGCTACCTGGCGGAACACTGAAGCTTTCTTT
- | TRBJ2-3 | TRBD1 | TRBV19 | CASSPQGRDTQYF | TGTGCCAGTAGTCCACAGGGGCGAGATACGCAGTATTTT
many | TRBJ2-7 | - | TRBV25-1 | CASSVNKIGSLGEQYF | TGTGCCAGCAGCGTGAATAAAATCGGGAGCCTCGGAGAGCAGTACTTC
many | TRBJ1-1 | - | TRBV5-1 | CASSLDAGVIEAFF | TGCGCCAGCAGCTTGGATGCGGGCGTAATTGAAGCTTTCTTT
- | TRBJ2-1 | - | TRBV4-3 | CASSSFSGGEQFF | TGCGCCAGCAGCTCCTTTTCCGGCGGTGAGCAGTTCTTC
many | TRBJ2-2 | TRBD1 | TRBV7-8 | CASSLGTANTGELFF | TGTGCCAGCAGCTTGGGGACAGCGAACACCGGGGAGCTGTTTTTT
many | TRBJ2-3 | - | TRBV7-7 | CASSLEPADTQYF | TGTGCCAGCAGCTTAGAGCCCGCAGATACGCAGTATTTT
many | TRBJ2-3 | TRBD1 | TRBV29-1 | CSVVWQGARNTQYF | TGCAGCGTTGTTTGGCAGGGGGCGAGAAATACGCAGTATTTT
- | TRBJ2-7 | TRBD2 | TRBV29-1 | CSVEENREGYEQYF | TGCAGCGTTGAAGAAAACCGGGAGGGGTACGAGCAGTACTTC
many | TRBJ2-3 | - | TRBV29-1 | CSGGPGADTQYF | TGCAGCGGAGGACCCGGGGCAGATACGCAGTATTTT
many | TRBJ1-5 | TRBD1 | TRBV16 | CASSPRTGNQPQHF | TGTGCCAGCAGCCCTCGGACAGGGAATCAGCCCCAGCATTTT
few | TRBJ2-5 | TRBD1 | TRBV19 | CASSIRQGRETQYF | TGTGCCAGTAGTATAAGACAGGGGAGAGAGACCCAGTACTTC